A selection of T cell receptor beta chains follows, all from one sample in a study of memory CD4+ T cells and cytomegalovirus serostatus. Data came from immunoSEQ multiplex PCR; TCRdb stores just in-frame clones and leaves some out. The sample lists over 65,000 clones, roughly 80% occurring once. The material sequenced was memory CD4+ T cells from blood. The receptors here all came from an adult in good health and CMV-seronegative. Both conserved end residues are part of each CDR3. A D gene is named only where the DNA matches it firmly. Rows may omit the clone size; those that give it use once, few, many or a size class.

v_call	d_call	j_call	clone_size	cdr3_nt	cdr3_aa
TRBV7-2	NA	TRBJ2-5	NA	TGTGCCAGCAGCTTCCAGGGGGGAGAGACCCAGTACTTC	CASSFQGGETQYF
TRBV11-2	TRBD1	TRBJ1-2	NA	TGTGCCAGCAGCTCGGGACAGGGGGCGCCGCATGGCTACACCTTC	CASSSGQGAPHGYTF
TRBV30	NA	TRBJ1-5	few	TGTGCCTGGAGTGTACAGGGTAATCAGCCCCAGCATTTT	CAWSVQGNQPQHF
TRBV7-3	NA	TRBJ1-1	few	TGTGCCAGCAGCTTCGCCGGGGGAAACACTGAAGCTTTCTTT	CASSFAGGNTEAFF
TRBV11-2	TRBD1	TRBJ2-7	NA	TGTGCCAGCAGGGGACAGGGAAAACTTGCCAACTTC	CASRGQGKLANF
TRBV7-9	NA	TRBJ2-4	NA	TGTGCCAGCAGCTTAGTCGGAGGCAGCAAAAACATTCAGTACTTC	CASSLVGGSKNIQYF
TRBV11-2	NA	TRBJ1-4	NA	TGTGCCAGCAGCTTAATCGGGGGGGATGAAAAACTGTTTTTT	CASSLIGGDEKLFF
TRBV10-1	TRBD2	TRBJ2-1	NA	TGCGCCAGCAGTACGACTAGCGGGGGGCCGCAAACTTACAATGAGCAGTTCTTC	CASSTTSGGPQTYNEQFF
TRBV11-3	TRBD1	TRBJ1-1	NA	TGTGCCAGCAGTAAGACAGGGGTGAATGAAGCTTTCTTT	CASSKTGVNEAFF
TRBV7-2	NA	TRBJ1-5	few	TGTGCCAGCAGCTTAGGAGGTGCGCACAATCAGCCCCAGCATTTT	CASSLGGAHNQPQHF
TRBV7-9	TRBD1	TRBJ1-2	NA	TGTGCCAGCAGCTTAAAAAACAGGGGCCGTTCGACTGGCTACACCTTC	CASSLKNRGRSTGYTF
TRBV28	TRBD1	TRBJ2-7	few	TGTGCCAGCAGAGCGACAGGGGCCTACGAGCAGTACTTC	CASRATGAYEQYF
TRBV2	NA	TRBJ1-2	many	TGTGCCAGCAGGGGCCCAGGCTACACCTTC	CASRGPGYTF
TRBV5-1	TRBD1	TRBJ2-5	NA	TGCGCCAGCATTGGAGGGACAGGGGGGTACCAAGAGACCCAGTACTTC	CASIGGTGGYQETQYF
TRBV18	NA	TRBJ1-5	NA	TGTGCCAGCTCACCCACCGGGCGTCCGGAACAGCCCCAGCATTTT	CASSPTGRPEQPQHF
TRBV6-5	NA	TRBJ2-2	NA	TGTGCCAGCAGCCCCCCTAACGGGGCCGGGGAGCTGTTTTTT	CASSPPNGAGELFF
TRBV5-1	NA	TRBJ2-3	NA	TGCGCCAGCAGCTTGGTGGCCGTTAGGGATACGCAGTATTTT	CASSLVAVRDTQYF
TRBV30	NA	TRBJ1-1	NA	TGTGCCTGGAATATCGGGGGGAACACTGAAGCTTTCTTT	CAWNIGGNTEAFF
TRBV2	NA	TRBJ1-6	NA	TGTGCCAGCAGTGAAGTAGCTAATTCACCCCTCCACTTT	CASSEVANSPLHF
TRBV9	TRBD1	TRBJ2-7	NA	TGTGCCAGCAGCCCTCTAGGGACAGGGGCCTACGAGCAGTACTTC	CASSPLGTGAYEQYF
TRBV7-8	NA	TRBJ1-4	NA	TGTGCCAGCAGCTTAGGTCGTAGGTTTGGTGAAAAACTGTTTTTT	CASSLGRRFGEKLFF
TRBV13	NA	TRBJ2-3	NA	TGTGCCAGCAGCTTAAGGCCACGGGGGACAGATACGCAGTATTTT	CASSLRPRGTDTQYF
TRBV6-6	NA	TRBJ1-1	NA	TGTGCCAGCAGTTCCAGGTTGAACAGGGCTGAAGCTTTCTTT	CASSSRLNRAEAFF
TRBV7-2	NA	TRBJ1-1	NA	TGTGCCAGCAGCTTAGCGGGGTTTATGAACACTGAAGCTTTCTTT	CASSLAGFMNTEAFF
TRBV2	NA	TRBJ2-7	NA	TGTGCCAGCAGGAGGGTTGACAGCATCTACGAGCAGTACTTC	CASRRVDSIYEQYF